Below are 27 T cell receptor beta chains sequenced from a single sample in a study of blood T cell repertoires in COVID-19. The data were produced by immunoSEQ multiplex PCR, yet TCRdb's version contains in-frame clones alone and is incomplete. The sample has 150,000 to 200,000 clones; 90% are singletons. Sequenced material: peripheral blood. The source of these receptors is a man aged 50-59 years with acute or convalescent COVID-19.

The CDR3 is CASSGPGLAGATNTGELFF. CDR3 nucleotides: TGTGCCAGCAGTGGACCGGGACTAGCGGGAGCTACGAACACCGGGGAGCTGTTTTTT. The V call is TRBV6-1, the J call TRBJ2-2; 14 nucleotides line up with TRBD2. This CDR3 region has 19 residues. Germline loops: CDR1 MNHNS, CDR2 SASEGT. Losses at the gene ends were 4 bases for V and 0 bases for J; bases not matched to a gene: 7.

This sequence joins TRBV19 and TRBJ2-3; 11 bases match TRBD1. This CDR3 is built from 16 residues. J lost 6 bases, V lost 6 bases, and 11 bases had no gene match. Germline loops: CDR1 LNHDA, CDR2 SQIVND (reference sequence). The CDR3 DNA reads as TGTGCCAGTAGCCTGGGACAGGGGGTTGTTGGGGATACGCAGTATTTT. This sequence encodes CASSLGQGVVGDTQYF. The variable domain in full, with the rest retrieved from reference TRBV19 and TRBJ2-3, is DGGITQSPKYLFRKEGQNVTLSCEQNLNHDAMYWYRQDPGQGLRLIYYSQIVNDFQKGDIAEGYSVSREKKESFPLTVTSAQKNPTAFYLCASSLGQGVVGDTQYFGPGTRLTVL.

This clone was detected once. The chain links TRBV6-5 to TRBJ1-2; no firm D call. CDR1 and CDR2 (germline): MNHEY, SVGAGI. The CDR3 loop spans 12 amino acids. Trimming cost V 9 bases and J 0 bases, with 8 bases left between them. In DNA, the CDR3 is TGTGCCAGTGCGGATTCTAACTATGGCTACACCTTC. It encodes CASADSNYGYTF.

This chain's CDR3 is CASSQSQADTQYF. The CDR3 DNA follows: TGTGCCAGCAGCCAGAGTCAGGCAGATACGCAGTATTTT. This chain uses TRBV11-1 with TRBJ2-3; D is unclear. The V and J ends lost 5 bases and 4 bases respectively, with 10 bases between them. This CDR3 has 13 amino acids. Germline V gene lookup returns CDR1 SGHAT and CDR2 FQDESV (reference sequence).

This clone came up a few times. This chain connects TRBV25-1 to TRBJ1-4; possible D gene TRBD1, 5 bases. The CDR3 consists of 13 residues. The germline gives CDR1 MGHDK, CDR2 SYGVNS. Trimming removed 6 bases at V and 5 bases at J, with 10 bases between. The CDR3 sequence is CASRGQVNEKLFF. CDR3 in DNA: TGTGCCAGCAGGGGGCAAGTGAATGAAAAACTGTTTTTT.

The rearrangement uses TRBV4-1 and TRBJ1-5, with 7 positions matching TRBD1. The CDR3 is made up of 16 amino acids. CDR1 MGHRA and CDR2 YSYEKL come from the germline V gene. Trimming took 4 bases from V and 6 from J; bases not matched to a gene: 12. Here the CDR3 DNA reads TGCGCCAGCAGCCCCCACGGGACAGAAACGACTCAGCCCCAGCATTTT. It codes for CASSPHGTETTQPQHF.

The chain has TRBV2 and TRBJ2-2; D gene uncertain. The CDR3 extends over 15 amino acids. Germline V gene data show CDR1 as SNHLY and CDR2 as FYNNEI. The V and J ends lost 4 bases and 0 bases respectively, with 9 bases between them. CDR3 sequence: CASSVRSANTGELFF. The CDR3, as DNA: TGTGCCAGCAGTGTGAGGAGCGCGAACACCGGGGAGCTGTTTTTT.

This chain connects TRBV25-1 to TRBJ1-2, with D perhaps matching TRBD1 (5 bases). Trimming removed 1 base from V and 4 bases from J, with 10 bases in between. Looked up from germline, CDR1 is MGHDK and CDR2 is SYGVNS. CDR3 length: 14 residues. CDR3 amino acids: CASSELGDAYGYTF. CDR3 coding DNA: TGTGCCAGCAGTGAATTAGGGGATGCCTATGGCTACACCTTC.

The chain employs TRBV5-1 and TRBJ1-4; D not certain. V was trimmed by 4 bases and J by 2 bases, leaving 6 bases between them. Germline V gives CDR1 SGHRS, CDR2 YFSETQ. This CDR3 has 13 residues. CDR3 in amino acids: CASSPGTNEKLFF. The CDR3, as DNA: TGCGCCAGCAGCCCGGGGACTAATGAAAAACTGTTTTTT.

The V call is TRBV6-5, the J call TRBJ2-3; D unclear. V lost 3 bases and J lost 2, with 9 bases in between. The CDR3 length is 14 residues. CDR1 is MNHEY and CDR2 is SVGAGI in the germline V gene. CDR3 residues: CASSYYRFTDTQYF. DNA of the CDR3: TGTGCCAGCAGTTATTACAGATTCACAGATACGCAGTATTTT.

J is TRBJ2-2 and V is TRBV4-1; maybe TRBD2 (5 bases). The CDR3 consists of 15 residues. V shed 2 bases and J shed 3 bases, with 10 bases lying between them. The germline V gene has CDR1 MGHRA and CDR2 YSYEKL. The CDR3 sequence: CASSQRRGYTGELFF. DNA for the CDR3: TGCGCCAGCAGCCAACGACGGGGTTACACCGGGGAGCTGTTTTTT.

The chain uses TRBV2 and TRBJ2-1, with D possibly matching TRBD1 (5 bases). The germline V gene encodes CDR1 SNHLY and CDR2 FYNNEI. This CDR3 contains 13 residues. V was shortened by 6 bases and J by 10 bases, with 16 bases between the two germline ends. The CDR3 DNA reads as TGTGCCAGCAGCGAGGTGGGGCGTTCGGAGCAGTTCTTC. It specifies CASSEVGRSEQFF.

This chain uses TRBV28 with TRBJ1-2; the D is unclear. Germline V lookup: CDR1 MDHEN, CDR2 SYDVKM. V was shortened by 1 base and J by 8 bases, with 5 bases between the two germline ends. The CDR3 totals 11 residues. The CDR3 DNA reads as TGTGCCAGCAGTTTATCATCCGGCTACACCTTC. This sequence encodes CASSLSSGYTF.

This clone has only one observation. This sequence joins TRBV27 and TRBJ2-3; D is perhaps TRBD1 (5 bases). Germline V gene lookup returns CDR1 MNHEY and CDR2 SMNVEV (reference sequence). Trimming shortened V by 5 bases and J by 5 bases, and 14 bases separated the two germline ends. CDR3 length: 14 residues. CDR3 region: CASSTLRQRDTQYF. The CDR3 DNA is TGTGCCAGCAGTACCCTTAGACAGAGAGATACGCAGTATTTT.

V usage is TRBV3-1 (or the pseudogene TRBV3-2) and J usage is TRBJ2-7; 10 bases agree with TRBD1. The CDR3 sequence is 14 residues long. Germline-derived CDR1 and CDR2 are LGHDT and YNNKEL (reference sequence). V lost 4 bases to trimming and J lost 6 bases; unmatched junction nucleotides: 6. The CDR3 sequence is CASSLPGQGSEQYF. The CDR3 DNA reads TGTGCCAGCAGCCTCCCGGGACAGGGGTCCGAGCAGTACTTC.

The chain recombines TRBV6-6 with TRBJ2-7, with TRBD2 matching over 10 bases. Trimming removed 2 bases from V and 6 bases from J; junction bases left unmatched: 7. Germline values: CDR1 MNHNY, CDR2 SVGAGI (reference sequence). CDR3 size: 15 residues. The CDR3 DNA reads as TGTGCCAGCAGTTACCGACATCGACTAGCGGGCGAGCAGTACTTC. Protein: CASSYRHRLAGEQYF.

The table lists this clone with a count of one. The rearrangement uses TRBV7-8 and TRBJ1-1; no definite D call. The CDR3 runs 15 residues. From germline, CDR1 is SGHVS and CDR2 FQNEAQ. Trimming took 1 base from V and 5 from J, leaving 14 bases between them. The CDR3 loop reads CASSLVVRGRTEAFF. The CDR3 DNA sequence: TGTGCCAGCAGCTTAGTAGTCCGCGGAAGAACTGAAGCTTTCTTT.

V gene TRBV18 combines with J gene TRBJ2-7, with D unclear. V was shortened by 3 bases and J by 3 bases, with 9 bases between the two germline ends. The CDR3 is 13 residues long. Germline V lookup: CDR1 KGHSH, CDR2 LQKENI. CDR3 region: CASSPGSVYEQYF. The CDR3 DNA sequence: TGTGCCAGCTCACCTGGCTCCGTCTACGAGCAGTACTTC.

V and J are TRBV19 and TRBJ1-2, with D perhaps matching TRBD1 (6 bases). The CDR3 is 15 residues long. Trimming removed 7 bases at V and 5 bases at J, with 20 bases between. In germline, CDR1 is LNHDA, CDR2 SQIVND (reference sequence). Here the CDR3 reads CASINRANPVYGYTF. CDR3 bases: TGTGCCAGTATCAACAGGGCGAACCCCGTTTATGGCTACACCTTC.

The chain combines TRBV18 with TRBJ1-3, with D uncertain. The CDR3 totals 15 residues. Per the germline V gene, CDR1 is KGHSH and CDR2 is LQKENI. Deletions cut 2 bases from V and 3 bases from J, with 11 bases between. The CDR3 DNA sequence: TGTGCCAGCTCACCAGGATCCGGGTATGGAAACACCATATATTTT. This sequence encodes CASSPGSGYGNTIYF.

The chain carries TRBV5-1 and TRBJ1-1; 9 positions agree with TRBD1. Germline V CDR1 and CDR2: SGHRS, YFSETQ. Germline trimming cut 1 base from V and 5 bases from J; bases unmatched to any gene: 3. There are 14 residues in the CDR3. The CDR3 here is CASSLTGGRTEAFF. The DNA for the CDR3 is TGCGCCAGCAGCTTGACAGGGGGCAGGACTGAAGCTTTCTTT.

The chain employs TRBV20-1 and TRBJ2-7; the D is unclear. The CDR3 is made up of 12 amino acids. The germline gives CDR1 DFQATT, CDR2 SNEGSKA (reference sequence). V lost 3 bases to trimming and J lost 5 bases, with 11 bases between them. CDR3 in amino acids: CSASPSRDEQYF. CDR3 DNA: TGCAGTGCTAGTCCTTCCCGGGACGAGCAGTACTTC.

This clone appeared once. This chain joins TRBV3-1 (or the pseudogene TRBV3-2) and TRBJ1-6, with D tentatively TRBD1 (6 bases). Germline-derived CDR1 and CDR2 are LGHDT and YNNKEL (reference sequence). With 6 bases removed from V and 2 bases from J, the gap between germline ends came to 11 bases. This CDR3 has 15 amino acids. This CDR3 is CASRSRTAYNSPLHF. CDR3 coding DNA: TGTGCCAGCAGATCCCGGACAGCCTATAATTCACCCCTCCACTTT.

The genes are TRBV19 and TRBJ1-5; 9 bases match TRBD1. The CDR3 has 17 amino acids. With 4 bases clipped from V and 7 bases from J, the junction kept 14 bases outside the gene matches. The germline CDR1 and CDR2 sequences are LNHDA and SQIVND (reference sequence). The chain's CDR3 is CASSTNSGTGSWQPQHF. Written as DNA, the CDR3 is TGTGCCAGTAGTACGAACTCCGGGACAGGGAGCTGGCAGCCCCAGCATTTT.

The chain uses TRBV7-9 and TRBJ2-7, with 9 bases aligning to TRBD2. J lost 8 bases, V lost 1 base, and 6 bases had no gene match. This CDR3 region has 14 residues. The V gene's germline CDR1 is SEHNR and CDR2 FQNEAQ (reference sequence). This chain's CDR3 is CASSLGLAGEQQYF. In DNA, the CDR3 is TGTGCCAGCAGCTTAGGGTTAGCGGGAGAACAGCAGTACTTC.

The CDR3 DNA reads as TGTGCCAGCAGCCCCCAGGGGAGTCGGACTGAAGCTTTCTTT. This codes for CASSPQGSRTEAFF. The rearrangement joins TRBV7-9 to TRBJ1-1; perhaps TRBD1 as D (6 bases). CDR3 length equals 14 residues. Germline V CDR1 and CDR2: SEHNR, FQNEAQ (reference sequence). The V end lost 5 bases, the J end lost 5 bases, and 15 bases lay between the germline ends.

The rearrangement uses TRBV5-1 and TRBJ2-1, with TRBD2 matching over 9 bases. The CDR3 covers 17 residues. J was trimmed by 0 bases and V by 0 bases; bases with no gene match: 4. Germline lookup yields CDR1 SGHRS and CDR2 YFSETQ. CDR3 region: CASSLGAREGSYNEQFF. For the CDR3, the DNA is TGCGCCAGCAGCTTGGGTGCGCGGGAGGGCTCCTACAATGAGCAGTTCTTC.